Sequencing of this TCR beta chain was carried out in a study of shared clonotypes between healthy human individuals. Study overall: Contributing individuals were two females and a few males aged 18 to 49.

Assay used: immunoSEQ multiplex PCR; TCRdb lists only in-frame clones, some missing. The table lists over 2 million clones, about nine tenths of them singletons, with around 0.35% in the top ten. CDR1 and CDR2 (germline): SGHTA, FQGTGA. The CDR3 length is 17 residues. Trimming took off 2 bases at V and 1 base at J, with 12 bases between the two ends. Sequencing was carried out using naive CD4+ T cells from PBMCs. The subset: CD45RA+ positively selected. The sequence derives from a man aged 18-30 years in good health. Some clones in this sample may be carry-over from other donors' samples. V gene TRBV7-3 combines with J gene TRBJ2-6, with D possibly called TRBD1 or TRBD2 (5 bases each). The CDR3 sequence: CASSLAGRGSGANVLTF. The CDR3 DNA follows: TGTGCCAGCAGCTTAGCAGGGAGAGGGTCTGGGGCCAACGTCCTGACTTTC.